Each of the 8 T cell receptor beta chains below was sequenced from the same sample in a study of OX40 agonist ivuxolimab in advanced cancers. The data were produced by immunoSEQ multiplex PCR, yet TCRdb's version contains in-frame clones alone and is incomplete. The table records 55,000 to 65,000 clones, about 88% of them present only once. This specimen was CD4+ or CD8+ T cells sorted from blood, taken in a trial of the OX40 agonist ivuxolimab. The receptors come from an adult with an advanced solid tumor such as melanoma, head and neck, liver or kidney cancer.

The genes are TRBV7-2 and TRBJ2-7, with 7 bases identical to TRBD1. The CDR3 contains 15 residues. V was clipped by 5 bases and J by 3 bases; unmatched bases: 10. CDR1 is SGHTA, CDR2 FQGNSA, per germline. The CDR3 is CASSKARDRFYEQYF. The CDR3 DNA reads TGTGCCAGCAGCAAAGCCCGGGACAGATTCTACGAGCAGTACTTC.

The rearrangement uses TRBV7-9 and TRBJ2-1; 10 bases are a match to TRBD2. Germline loops: CDR1 SEHNR, CDR2 FQNEAQ (reference sequence). V trimming: 8 bases; J trimming: 2 bases; junction bases outside the gene matches: 3. The CDR3 is 14 amino acids. This CDR3 reads CASLSGGAYNEQFF. CDR3 bases: TGTGCCAGCTTAAGCGGGGGGGCCTACAATGAGCAGTTCTTC.

The chain recombines TRBV5-1 with TRBJ2-1, with TRBD2 identical over 9 bases. The junction had 5 bases not matched to a gene; V was cut back by 4 bases and J by 6 bases. CDR3 length: 14 amino acids. Germline loops: CDR1 SGHRS, CDR2 YFSETQ. The CDR3 coding sequence is TGCGCCAGCAGCACGGGACTAGCTGGCAATGAGCAGTTCTTC. Its protein product is CASSTGLAGNEQFF. The full variable domain, completed using reference TRBV5-1 and TRBJ2-1, is KAGVTQTPRYLIKTRGQQVTLSCSPISGHRSVSWYQQTPGQGLQFLFEYFSETQRNKGNFPGRFSGRQFSNSRSEMNVSTLELGDSALYLCASSTGLAGNEQFFGPGTRLTVL.

The chain carries TRBV18 and TRBJ2-1; weak D call: TRBD2 (5 bases). The germline V and J ends were trimmed by 2 bases and 7 bases, with 12 bases remaining between them. Germline CDR1 is KGHSH and CDR2 is LQKENI. This CDR3 region has 14 residues. The CDR3 region is CASSPGSRSNEQFF. CDR3 DNA sequence: TGTGCCAGCTCACCAGGGAGCCGTAGTAATGAGCAGTTCTTC.

V and J are TRBV18 and TRBJ1-1; D is perhaps TRBD1 (5 bases). The V end was cut by 2 bases, the J end by 6 bases, with 19 bases between. The CDR3 is made up of 16 amino acids. Per the germline V gene, CDR1 is KGHSH and CDR2 is LQKENI. The CDR3 region is CASSPSKGTGGAEAFF. The CDR3, as DNA: TGTGCCAGCTCACCATCAAAGGGGACTGGTGGGGCTGAAGCTTTCTTT.

The J gene is TRBJ1-1, the V gene TRBV5-1, with TRBD1 matching over 7 bases. Germline V gene lookup returns CDR1 SGHRS and CDR2 YFSETQ. This CDR3 spans 16 amino acids. The junction had 9 bases not matched to a gene; V was cut back by 4 bases and J by 0 bases. This CDR3 reads CASSPRQGGMNTEAFF. The CDR3 coding sequence is TGCGCCAGCAGCCCCCGACAGGGAGGGATGAACACTGAAGCTTTCTTT.

In DNA, the CDR3 is TGTGCCAGCAGCTTAGGGCAGAAAGCCTACGAGCAGTACTTC. Translated, it gives CASSLGQKAYEQYF. This sequence joins TRBV7-2 and TRBJ2-7, with D unresolved. The V end lost 1 base, the J end lost 2 bases, and 9 bases lay between the germline ends. CDR1 is SGHTA, CDR2 FQGNSA, per germline. This CDR3 region has 14 residues.

V usage is TRBV15 and J usage is TRBJ2-3, with D perhaps TRBD1 or TRBD2 (5 bases each). Trimming took 0 bases from V and 4 from J, leaving 11 bases between them. Germline V gives CDR1 LNHNV, CDR2 YYDKDF (reference sequence). The CDR3 loop spans 15 amino acids. CDR3 sequence: CATSREGTSSDTQYF. The DNA of the CDR3 is TGTGCCACCAGCAGAGAAGGGACGTCTTCAGATACGCAGTATTTT.